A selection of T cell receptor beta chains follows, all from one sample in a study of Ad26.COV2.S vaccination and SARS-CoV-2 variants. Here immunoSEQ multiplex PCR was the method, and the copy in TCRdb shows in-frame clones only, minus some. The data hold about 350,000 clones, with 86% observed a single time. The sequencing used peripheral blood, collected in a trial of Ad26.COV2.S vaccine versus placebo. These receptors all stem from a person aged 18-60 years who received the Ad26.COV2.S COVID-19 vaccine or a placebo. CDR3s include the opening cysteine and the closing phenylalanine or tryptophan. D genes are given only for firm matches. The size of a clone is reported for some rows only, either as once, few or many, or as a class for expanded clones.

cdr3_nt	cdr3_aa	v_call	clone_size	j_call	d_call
TGTGCCAGCACCCCCACAGCGGGAGTAGGAACCGGGGAGCTGTTTTTT	CASTPTAGVGTGELFF	TRBV4-2	once	TRBJ2-2	TRBD2
TGTGCCATCAGTGAGGGGGACAGGTCTGGAAACACCATATATTTT	CAISEGDRSGNTIYF	TRBV10-3	.	TRBJ1-3	TRBD1
TGCGCCAGCAGCTTGGCTGAGACCCAGTACTTC	CASSLAETQYF	TRBV5-1	.	TRBJ2-5	.
TGTGCCAGCAGCTTTGCGGGAGTGTACTACAATGAGCAGTTCTTC	CASSFAGVYYNEQFF	TRBV7-8	.	TRBJ2-1	TRBD2
TGTGCCAGCGTCACTCGGGGGGGGCTTACCGGGGAGCTGTTTTTT	CASVTRGGLTGELFF	TRBV28	.	TRBJ2-2	TRBD2
TGTGCCAGCAGCCAAATGACGAGCACAGATACGCAGTATTTT	CASSQMTSTDTQYF	TRBV3-1/TRBV3-2	.	TRBJ2-3	.
TGTGCCAGCAGTTTCCCTAGCGGGAGTGAGCAGTTCTTC	CASSFPSGSEQFF	TRBV12-3/TRBV12-4	.	TRBJ2-1	TRBD2
TGTGCCAGCAGTCCCCAGGCGGGAGCCGAGACCCAGTACTTC	CASSPQAGAETQYF	TRBV6-2/TRBV6-3	.	TRBJ2-5	TRBD2
TGTGCCAGCAGCTTTGACTCTGGAAACACCATATATTTT	CASSFDSGNTIYF	TRBV5-4	.	TRBJ1-3	.
TGTGCCAGCAGCTCGACAGGGGGAAACTATGGCTACACCTTC	CASSSTGGNYGYTF	TRBV5-5	.	TRBJ1-2	TRBD1
TGTGCCAGCAGCCCCCGGACTAGCTCCTACAATGAGCAGTTCTTC	CASSPRTSSYNEQFF	TRBV7-2	.	TRBJ2-1	TRBD2
TGTGCCAGCAGCTCCGGACGGGATGGCTTGGATACGCAGTATTTT	CASSSGRDGLDTQYF	TRBV5-4	.	TRBJ2-3	.